The sequence of this T cell receptor (beta chain) was determined in a study of T cells after yellow fever vaccination. The overall study: Fractions containing few cells were prepared with SMART-Seq v4 Ultra Low Input.

They built TCR cDNA with 5'RACE template switching, a step that put in a universal primer site and UMIs. Via MiXCR, TCRdb re-called the 5' RACE reads, giving one row per CDR3 protein. Of hundreds of thousands of distinct CDR3 sequences detected, 12% appear once; the ten largest clones hold around 14%. Trimming took 5 bases from V and 4 from J; bases not matched to a gene: 7. This CDR3 has 14 residues. Germline V lookup: CDR1 SGHVS, CDR2 FQNEAQ. This clonotype was counted at least ten times. The antigen is undetermined. Points from the study as a whole: A limited proportion of clonotypes was detected within both the CD4 and CD8 compartments. It was a weaker secondary response, yet one that peaked faster, at day 5 versus 15.

The sample consisted of PBMCs, taken on the day of the yellow fever booster vaccination. The TCR comes from a man aged 25 to 40 who received the YFV17D yellow fever vaccine. The rearrangement links TRBV7-8 to TRBJ1-1; 7 positions match TRBD1. The CDR3 coding sequence is TGTGCCAGCAGCGAACAGGGGCGAGGCACTGAAGCTTTCTTT. It codes for CASSEQGRGTEAFF.